These T cell receptor beta chains were read from a single sample in a study of Ad26.COV2.S vaccination and SARS-CoV-2 variants. The method was immunoSEQ multiplex PCR; TCRdb's version includes in-frame clones alone and lacks a portion of them. The data show around 300,000 clones, with around 90% seen just once and 5.5% held by the top ten. Sequenced here: peripheral blood, sampled in a trial of Ad26.COV2.S vaccine versus placebo. These receptors were obtained from a person between 18 and 59 years old who received the Ad26.COV2.S COVID-19 vaccine or a placebo. The CDR3 runs from the conserved cysteine through the conserved F or W. Fields, in order: V gene, D gene, clone size, J gene, CDR3 DNA, CDR3 protein. The D gene is left open where the match is weak. Only part of the rows carry a size: once, few, many, or a class if the clone is expanded.

>TRBV5-1|TRBD1|NA|TRBJ1-1
TGCGCCAGCAGCTTGGGTGGGACAGTAGATACTGAAGCTTTCTTT
CASSLGGTVDTEAFF
>TRBV18|NA|NA|TRBJ1-2
TGTGCCAGCTCACCGGGCGGAATGGATGGCTACACCTTC
CASSPGGMDGYTF
>TRBV7-9|NA|few|TRBJ2-2
TGTGCCAGCAGCTTAACCCCCGACGGCCGTAGGGGCACCGGGGAGCTGTTTTTT
CASSLTPDGRRGTGELFF
>TRBV4-2|NA|once|TRBJ1-1
TGTGCCAGCAGCCAAGATGTGGGGAATGAGGCTTTCTTT
CASSQDVGNEAFF
>TRBV28|NA|NA|TRBJ1-2
TGTGCCAGCAGTTTAGGGGTAGGGGACAATGGCTACACCTTC
CASSLGVGDNGYTF
>TRBV7-2|TRBD2|NA|TRBJ2-3
TGTGCCAGCAGCTTAGTGCCAACTAGCGGGGGGGCGAATACGCAGTATTTT
CASSLVPTSGGANTQYF
>TRBV4-1|TRBD2|NA|TRBJ2-5
TGCGCCAGCAGCCGCGGGCTAGCGGGTTCTCGATCCATCCAAGAGACCCAGTACTTC
CASSRGLAGSRSIQETQYF
>TRBV24-1|NA|NA|TRBJ1-5
TGTGCCACCAGTGCGGGGGGGACGGGCAATCAGCCCCAGCATTTT
CATSAGGTGNQPQHF
>TRBV5-6|NA|NA|TRBJ2-6
TGTGCCAGCGAGAGCACTGGGGCCAACGTCCTGACTTTC
CASESTGANVLTF
>TRBV6-2/TRBV6-3|NA|NA|TRBJ2-7
TGTGCCAGCAGCCGGAATCCGAGCTCCTACGAGCAGTACTTC
CASSRNPSSYEQYF
>TRBV10-3|NA|NA|TRBJ2-1
TGTGCCATCAGTGGTATGGGGGAGTACAATGAGCAGTTCTTC
CAISGMGEYNEQFF
>TRBV3-1/TRBV3-2|TRBD1|once|TRBJ1-6
TGTGCCAGCAGCGAAGGGACAGGGGTTAATTCACCCCTCCACTTT
CASSEGTGVNSPLHF
>TRBV6-6|NA|NA|TRBJ1-3
TGTGCCAGCGGGGGGAGTTCTGGAAACACCATATATTTT
CASGGSSGNTIYF
>TRBV25-1|NA|NA|TRBJ1-1
TGTGCCAGCAGTGAAGGGGAGGGGCTAACTGAAGCTTTCTTT
CASSEGEGLTEAFF
>TRBV19|TRBD1|NA|TRBJ1-5
TGTGCCAGTAGTGGGGCTGGGACAGGGGAGCCCCAGCATTTT
CASSGAGTGEPQHF
>TRBV7-9|TRBD2|NA|TRBJ2-5
TGTGCCAGCAGTCTAGCGGGGGCCCAAGAGACCCAGTACTTC
CASSLAGAQETQYF
>TRBV7-3|TRBD2|NA|TRBJ2-5
TGTGCCAGCAGTTTACTAGCGGGAGAGACCCAGTACTTC
CASSLLAGETQYF
>TRBV19|NA|NA|TRBJ1-5
TGTGCCAGTAGCCCGGACAGATATCAGCCCCAGCATTTT
CASSPDRYQPQHF
>TRBV5-1|TRBD2|NA|TRBJ2-1
TGCGCCAGCAGCTTGACCGGGGCTAGCGGCCTGAGCTCCTACAATGAGCAGTTCTTC
CASSLTGASGLSSYNEQFF
>TRBV7-2|NA|NA|TRBJ1-2
TGTGCCAGCAGCTTAACCGGGGCGAACTATGGCTACACCTTC
CASSLTGANYGYTF
>TRBV19|NA|NA|TRBJ2-2
TGTGCCAGTAGTATTCTCGTCGGGTACCCCGGGGAGCTGTTTTTT
CASSILVGYPGELFF
>TRBV18|NA|NA|TRBJ1-1
TGTGCCAGTACACCGGGTCCAAACACTGAAGCTTTCTTT
CASTPGPNTEAFF
>TRBV18|NA|once|TRBJ2-3
TGTGCCAGCTCACCAAATCGTGGAGGGGTGACAGATACGCAGTATTTT
CASSPNRGGVTDTQYF
>TRBV7-6|NA|NA|TRBJ2-1
TGTGCCAGCAGCTTAGTTCCCGGTGAGCAGTTCTTC
CASSLVPGEQFF
>TRBV19|TRBD1|NA|TRBJ1-6
TGTGCCAGTAGTCCCGGGACAGAAAATTCACCCCTCCACTTT
CASSPGTENSPLHF
>TRBV2|NA|NA|TRBJ1-1
TGTGCCAGTCACAGGGAGCTTGAAGCTTTCTTT
CASHRELEAFF
>TRBV28|NA|few|TRBJ2-3
TGTGCCAGCAGTTTAAGCCTCACAGATACGCAGTATTTT
CASSLSLTDTQYF
>TRBV6-5|TRBD2|NA|TRBJ2-2
TGTGCCAGCAGGGCGGGAGCCAGTTGCACCGGGGAGCTGTTTTTT
CASRAGASCTGELFF
>TRBV19|NA|NA|TRBJ1-1
TGTGCCAGTAGTTTGACCTGGGACACTCGAAGCGCTGAAGCTTTCTTT
CASSLTWDTRSAEAFF
>TRBV27|NA|NA|TRBJ1-5
TGTGCCAGCAGTTTTTTACGGGGTGGGCAGCCCCAGCATTTT
CASSFLRGGQPQHF
>TRBV27|NA|NA|TRBJ2-5
TGTGCCAGCAGTTTTGCGGTTAGGGGGACCCAGTACTTC
CASSFAVRGTQYF
>TRBV6-2/TRBV6-3|NA|NA|TRBJ1-1
TGTGCCAGCAGTTCATTCCAGCACAACACTGAAGCTTTCTTT
CASSSFQHNTEAFF
>TRBV29-1|TRBD1|NA|TRBJ1-5
TGCAGCGCACGACAGGGCACGCAGCCCCAGCATTTT
CSARQGTQPQHF
>TRBV9|TRBD1|medium-sized|TRBJ1-1
TGTGCCAGCAGCGAGGGGAGGGACAGGGGACTGACTGAAGCTTTCTTT
CASSEGRDRGLTEAFF
>TRBV7-2|NA|once|TRBJ1-1
TGTGCCAGCAGCCCGGGGGCAGAGAACACTGAAGCTTTCTTT
CASSPGAENTEAFF
>TRBV7-2|NA|NA|TRBJ2-4
TGTGCCAGCAGCTTAGGGCTGAGTTTAGCCAAAAACATTCAGTACTTC
CASSLGLSLAKNIQYF
>TRBV7-9|NA|NA|TRBJ1-3
TGTGCCAGCAGCTTATCCCAAGGGGGAAACACCATATATTTT
CASSLSQGGNTIYF
>TRBV10-3|NA|few|TRBJ1-2
TGTGCCATCAGTGAGTCGACAGCTAACTATGGCTACACCTTC
CAISESTANYGYTF
>TRBV6-6|NA|NA|TRBJ1-1
TGTGCCAGCTCGTTGACGGCCAACACTGAAGCTTTCTTT
CASSLTANTEAFF
>TRBV6-5|NA|NA|TRBJ1-2
TGTGCCAGCAGCGCCTGGGAACCAAACTATGGCTACACCTTC
CASSAWEPNYGYTF
>TRBV23-1|NA|NA|TRBJ1-2
TGCGCCAGCACACGCGGCTTACAGGGATGGGGCTACACCTTC
CASTRGLQGWGYTF
>TRBV7-2|TRBD2|NA|TRBJ2-7
TGTGCCAGCAGCCTGAGGGGCGGGGGACTTTACGAGCAGTACTTC
CASSLRGGGLYEQYF
>TRBV5-1|TRBD1|NA|TRBJ1-1
TGCGCCAGCAGCGACGCCGGGACAGGGAACACTGAAGCTTTCTTT
CASSDAGTGNTEAFF
>TRBV4-1|NA|NA|TRBJ1-5
TGCGCCAGCAGCCAAGCACAGACGTATTCTAGCAATCAGCCCCAGCATTTT
CASSQAQTYSSNQPQHF
>TRBV11-3|NA|NA|TRBJ1-1
TGTGCCAGCAGCTCCCCGTGGGGGGCGGACACTGAAGCTTTCTTT
CASSSPWGADTEAFF
>TRBV5-1|NA|NA|TRBJ2-6
TGCGCCAGCCGGGGTCCCGGGGCTGGGGCCAACGTCCTGACTTTC
CASRGPGAGANVLTF
>TRBV12-3/TRBV12-4|NA|NA|TRBJ1-3
TGTGCCAGCAGCGGGGAGAGCGGAAACACCATATATTTT
CASSGESGNTIYF
>TRBV27|NA|NA|TRBJ2-2
TGTGCCAGCAGTTTAAACACCGGGGAGCTGTTTTTT
CASSLNTGELFF
>TRBV18|NA|once|TRBJ1-5
TGTGCCAGCTCATTGTCGGGACCCCGTGTCAATCAGCCCCAGCATTTT
CASSLSGPRVNQPQHF
>TRBV4-3|NA|NA|TRBJ2-7
TGCGCCAGCAGCCAAGATAGGCACAGCTACTACGAGCAGTACTTC
CASSQDRHSYYEQYF
>TRBV19|NA|NA|TRBJ2-5
TGTGCCAGTAGTATAGCTAGACTGAACCAAGAGACCCAGTACTTC
CASSIARLNQETQYF
>TRBV21-1|NA|NA|TRBJ1-3
TGTGCCAGCAGCGGTACGTGGGGGGGGTATTACGGAAACACCATATATTTT
CASSGTWGGYYGNTIYF
>TRBV11-2|NA|NA|TRBJ1-3
TGTGCCAGCAGCGCCTCCAGGGTAGGAGGAAACACCATATATTTT
CASSASRVGGNTIYF